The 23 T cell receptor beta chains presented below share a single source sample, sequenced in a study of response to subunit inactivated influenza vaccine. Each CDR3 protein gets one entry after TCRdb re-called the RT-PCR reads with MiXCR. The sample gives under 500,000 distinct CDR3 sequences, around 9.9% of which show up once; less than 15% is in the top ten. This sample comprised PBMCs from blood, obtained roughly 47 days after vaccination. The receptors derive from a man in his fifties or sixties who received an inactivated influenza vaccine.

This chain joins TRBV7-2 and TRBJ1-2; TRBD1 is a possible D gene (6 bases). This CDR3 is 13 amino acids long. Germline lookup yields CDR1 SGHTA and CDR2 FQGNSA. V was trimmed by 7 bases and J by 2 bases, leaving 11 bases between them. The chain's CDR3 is CASTPGHNYGYTF. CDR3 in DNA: TGTGCCAGCACCCCGGGACACAACTATGGCTACACCTTC.

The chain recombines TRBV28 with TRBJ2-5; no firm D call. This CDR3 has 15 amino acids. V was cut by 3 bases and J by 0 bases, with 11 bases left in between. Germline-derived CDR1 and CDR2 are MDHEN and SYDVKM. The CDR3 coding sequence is TGTGCCAGCAGTTTTCTTGGGTGGAACCAAGAGACCCAGTACTTC. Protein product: CASSFLGWNQETQYF. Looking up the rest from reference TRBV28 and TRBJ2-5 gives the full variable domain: DVKVTQSSRYLVKRTGEKVFLECVQDMDHENMFWYRQDPGLGLRLIYFSYDVKMKEKGDIPEGYSVSREKKERFSLILESASTNQTSMYLCASSFLGWNQETQYFGPGTRLLVL.

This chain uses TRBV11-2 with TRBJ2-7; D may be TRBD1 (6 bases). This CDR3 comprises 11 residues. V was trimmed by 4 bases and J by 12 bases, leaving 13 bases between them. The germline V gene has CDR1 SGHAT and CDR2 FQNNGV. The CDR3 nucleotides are TGTGCCAGCAGCTATTCGGGCAGGGGGTACTTC. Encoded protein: CASSYSGRGYF.

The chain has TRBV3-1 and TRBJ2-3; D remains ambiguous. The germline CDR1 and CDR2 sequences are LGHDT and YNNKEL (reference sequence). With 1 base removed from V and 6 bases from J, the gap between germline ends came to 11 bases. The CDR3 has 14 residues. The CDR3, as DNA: TGTGCCAGCAGCCAAGTCTTATTTGCGGATACGCAGTATTTT. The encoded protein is CASSQVLFADTQYF.

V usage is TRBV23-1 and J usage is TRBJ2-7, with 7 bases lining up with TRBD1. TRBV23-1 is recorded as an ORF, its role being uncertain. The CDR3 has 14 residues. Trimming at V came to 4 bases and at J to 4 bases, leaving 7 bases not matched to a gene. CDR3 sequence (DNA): TGCGCCAGCAGTCGATTGGGACAGCGTTACGAGCAGTACTTC. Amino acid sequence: CASSRLGQRYEQYF.

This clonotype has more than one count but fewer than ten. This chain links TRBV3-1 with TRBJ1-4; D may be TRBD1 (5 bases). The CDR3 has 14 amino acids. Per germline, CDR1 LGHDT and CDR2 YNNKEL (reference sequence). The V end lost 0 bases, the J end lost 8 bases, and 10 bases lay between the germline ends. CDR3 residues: CASSQDPGEEKLFF. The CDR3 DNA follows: TGTGCCAGCAGCCAAGATCCGGGGGAAGAAAAACTGTTTTTT.

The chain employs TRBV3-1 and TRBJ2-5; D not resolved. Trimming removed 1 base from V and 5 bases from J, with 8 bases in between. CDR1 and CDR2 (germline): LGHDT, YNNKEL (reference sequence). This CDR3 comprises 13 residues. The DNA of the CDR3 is TGTGCCAGCAGCCAAGGAGTGGGGGAGACCCAGTACTTC. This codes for CASSQGVGETQYF.

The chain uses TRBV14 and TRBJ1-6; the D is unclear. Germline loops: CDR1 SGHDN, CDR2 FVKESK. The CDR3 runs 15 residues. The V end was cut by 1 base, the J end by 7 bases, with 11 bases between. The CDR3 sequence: CASSQVGPKNSPLHF. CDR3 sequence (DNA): TGTGCCAGCAGCCAAGTTGGGCCGAAAAATTCACCCCTCCACTTT.

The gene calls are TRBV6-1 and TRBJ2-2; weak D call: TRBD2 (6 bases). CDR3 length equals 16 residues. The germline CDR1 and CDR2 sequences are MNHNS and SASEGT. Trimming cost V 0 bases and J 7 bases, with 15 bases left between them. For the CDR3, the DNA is TGTGCCAGCAGTGAAGCATTACGGGAGAGTGGCGGGGAGCTGTTTTTT. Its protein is CASSEALRESGGELFF.

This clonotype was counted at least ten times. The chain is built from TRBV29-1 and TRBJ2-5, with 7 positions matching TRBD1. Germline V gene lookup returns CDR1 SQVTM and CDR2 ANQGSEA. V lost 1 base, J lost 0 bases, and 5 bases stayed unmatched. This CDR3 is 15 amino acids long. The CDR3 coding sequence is TGCAGCGTTGAAGGTGCGGACAGGTACCAAGAGACCCAGTACTTC. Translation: CSVEGADRYQETQYF.

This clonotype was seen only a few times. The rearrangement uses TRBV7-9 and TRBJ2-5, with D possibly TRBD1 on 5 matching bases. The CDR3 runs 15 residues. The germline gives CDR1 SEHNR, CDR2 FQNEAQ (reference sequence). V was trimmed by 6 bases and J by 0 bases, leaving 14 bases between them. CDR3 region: CASRKWGDNQETQYF. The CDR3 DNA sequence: TGTGCCAGCAGAAAATGGGGCGATAACCAAGAGACCCAGTACTTC.

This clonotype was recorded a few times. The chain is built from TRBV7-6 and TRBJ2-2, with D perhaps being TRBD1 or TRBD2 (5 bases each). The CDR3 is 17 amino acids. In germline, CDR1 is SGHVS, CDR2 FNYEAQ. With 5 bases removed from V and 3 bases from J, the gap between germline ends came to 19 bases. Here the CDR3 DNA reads TGTGCCAGCAGCCCCCCGGGTTATGGGGGAGACACCGGGGAGCTGTTTTTT. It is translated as CASSPPGYGGDTGELFF.

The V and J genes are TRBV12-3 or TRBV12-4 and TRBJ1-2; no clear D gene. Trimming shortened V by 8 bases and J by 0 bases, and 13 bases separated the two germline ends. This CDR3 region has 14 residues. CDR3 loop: CASGRTSANYGYTF. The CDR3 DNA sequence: TGTGCCAGCGGGCGGACGTCAGCTAACTATGGCTACACCTTC.

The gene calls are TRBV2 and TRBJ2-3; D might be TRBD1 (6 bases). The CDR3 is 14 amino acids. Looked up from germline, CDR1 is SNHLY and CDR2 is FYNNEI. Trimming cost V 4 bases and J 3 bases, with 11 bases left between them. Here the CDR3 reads CASSAGTRTDTQYF. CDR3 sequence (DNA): TGTGCCAGCAGTGCCGGGACAAGAACAGATACGCAGTATTTT. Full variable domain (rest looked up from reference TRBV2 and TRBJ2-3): EPEVTQTPSHQVTQMGQEVILRCVPISNHLYFYWYRQILGQKVEFLVSFYNNEISEKSEIFDDQFSVERPDGSNFTLKIRSTKLEDSAMYFCASSAGTRTDTQYFGPGTRLTVL.

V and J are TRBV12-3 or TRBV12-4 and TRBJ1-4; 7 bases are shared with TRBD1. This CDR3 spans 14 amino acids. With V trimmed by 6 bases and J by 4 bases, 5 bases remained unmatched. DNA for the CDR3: TGTGCCAGCAGCGCAGGGGGAGTTAATGAAAAACTGTTTTTT. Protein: CASSAGGVNEKLFF.

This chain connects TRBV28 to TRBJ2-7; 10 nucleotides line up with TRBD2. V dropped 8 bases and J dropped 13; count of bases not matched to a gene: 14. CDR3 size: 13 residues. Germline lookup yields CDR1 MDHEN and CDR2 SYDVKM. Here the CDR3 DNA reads TGTGCCAGCGGAAATACAATAGCGGGAGGCCGTTACTTC. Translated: CASGNTIAGGRYF.

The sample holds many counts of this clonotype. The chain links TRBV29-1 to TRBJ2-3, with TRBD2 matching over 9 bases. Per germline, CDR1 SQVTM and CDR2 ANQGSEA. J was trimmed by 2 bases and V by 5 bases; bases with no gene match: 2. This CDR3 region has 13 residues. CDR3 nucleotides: TGCAGCGTTAGCGGGGGGACCACAGATACGCAGTATTTT. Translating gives CSVSGGTTDTQYF.

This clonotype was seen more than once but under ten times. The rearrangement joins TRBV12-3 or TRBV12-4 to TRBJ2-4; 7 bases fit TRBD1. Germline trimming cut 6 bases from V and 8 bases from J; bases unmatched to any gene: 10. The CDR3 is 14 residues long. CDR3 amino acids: CASRPTGVEDIQYF. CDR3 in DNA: TGTGCCAGCAGGCCCACAGGGGTGGAGGACATTCAGTACTTC.

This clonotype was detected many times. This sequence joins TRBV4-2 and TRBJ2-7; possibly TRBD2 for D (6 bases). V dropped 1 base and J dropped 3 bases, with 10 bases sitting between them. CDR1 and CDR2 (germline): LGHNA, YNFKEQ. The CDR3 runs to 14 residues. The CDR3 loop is CASSQGRGSYEQYF. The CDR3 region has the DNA TGTGCCAGCAGCCAAGGGCGGGGCAGCTACGAGCAGTACTTC.

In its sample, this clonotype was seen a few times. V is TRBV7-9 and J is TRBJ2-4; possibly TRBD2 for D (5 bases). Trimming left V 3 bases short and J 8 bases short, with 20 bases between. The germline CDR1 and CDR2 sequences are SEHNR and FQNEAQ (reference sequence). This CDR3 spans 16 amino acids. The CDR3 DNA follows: TGTGCCAGCAGCTTTTTTACCGGGCCTGACGGGGACATTCAGTACTTC. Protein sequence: CASSFFTGPDGDIQYF.

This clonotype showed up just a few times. The CDR3 protein is CATSDPAPRVGGDTQYF. Written as DNA, the CDR3 is TGTGCCACCAGTGACCCCGCCCCCAGGGTCGGAGGAGATACGCAGTATTTT. The rearrangement uses TRBV24-1 and TRBJ2-3, with D perhaps TRBD1 or TRBD2 (5 bases each). The germline V and J ends were trimmed by 4 bases and 5 bases, with 21 bases remaining between them. Germline lookup yields CDR1 KGHDR and CDR2 SFDVKD. This CDR3 region has 17 residues.

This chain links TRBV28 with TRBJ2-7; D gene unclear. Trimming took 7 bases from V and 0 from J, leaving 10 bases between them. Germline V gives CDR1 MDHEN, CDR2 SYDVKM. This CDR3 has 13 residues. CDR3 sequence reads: CASTVSVSYEQYF. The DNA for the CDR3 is TGTGCCAGCACGGTCAGTGTCTCCTACGAGCAGTACTTC.

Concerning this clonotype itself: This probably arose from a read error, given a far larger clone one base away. This chain's CDR3 is CASSPYYEQYF. The CDR3 region has the DNA TGTGCCAGCAGTCCCTACTACGAGCAGTACTTC. The gene calls are TRBV28 and TRBJ2-7; D remains unclear. V shed 5 bases and J shed 3 bases, with 5 bases lying between them. CDR3 size: 11 residues. Germline V gene sequence: CDR1 MDHEN, CDR2 SYDVKM.